Listed below are T cell receptor beta chains from one sample, sequenced in a study of blood T cells in healthy people across ages. TCRdb analysed the 5' RACE reads with MiXCR anew, one entry per CDR3 protein. The sample holds roughly 700,000 distinct CDR3 sequences, 49% seen once. The sample taken for sequencing was blood. These receptors all stem from a woman aged 55-69 years in good health. Each CDR3 is given with its conserved first and last residue. Each record gives: V gene, clone size, D gene, J gene, CDR3 protein, CDR3 DNA. A D gene is named only where the DNA matches it firmly. Clone size is given for some rows only: seen once, a few or many times, or a class if the clone is expanded.

>TRBV27|.|.|TRBJ1-1
CASRPPGVFGTEAFF
TGTGCCAGCAGACCACCGGGGGTTTTTGGCACTGAAGCTTTCTTT
>TRBV6-2/TRBV6-3|few|.|TRBJ2-1
CASSYVARWNNEQFF
TGTGCCAGCAGTTACGTGGCACGCTGGAACAATGAGCAGTTCTTC
>TRBV10-3|few|.|TRBJ2-5
CAISGILGDPYQETQYF
TGTGCCATCAGTGGAATCTTGGGGGACCCGTACCAAGAGACCCAGTACTTC
>TRBV20-1|few|.|TRBJ2-7
CSAPDTLSYEQYF
TGCAGTGCCCCGGATACCCTCTCCTACGAGCAGTACTTC
>TRBV20-1|few|TRBD2|TRBJ2-7
CSARTSGRAPYEQYF
TGCAGTGCACGGACTAGCGGGAGGGCCCCCTACGAGCAGTACTTC
>TRBV7-2|.|.|TRBJ2-3
CASSPGRDTDTQYF
TGTGCCAGCAGCCCAGGACGCGACACAGATACGCAGTATTTT
>TRBV5-1|.|TRBD1|TRBJ1-5
CASSSTGGNNQPQHF
TGCGCCAGCAGCTCGACAGGGGGAAACAATCAGCCCCAGCATTTT
>TRBV27|.|.|TRBJ2-1
CASRDGQGQFF
TGTGCCAGCAGGGACGGGCAGGGGCAGTTCTTC
>TRBV20-1|.|TRBD1|TRBJ2-7
CSASLRDRVFNEQYF
TGCAGTGCTAGTCTCCGGGACAGGGTCTTCAACGAGCAGTACTTC
>TRBV30|.|.|TRBJ1-2
CAWSEVTRNGYTF
TGTGCCTGGAGTGAGGTAACTAGGAATGGCTACACCTTC
>TRBV2|.|.|TRBJ1-2
CASSEYGRAASNYGYTF
TGTGCCAGCAGTGAGTACGGTCGGGCAGCGTCCAACTATGGCTACACCTTC
>TRBV6-2/TRBV6-3|few|.|TRBJ2-1
CASSHRLDFIYNEQFF
TGTGCCAGCAGCCACAGACTAGATTTTATTTACAATGAGCAGTTCTTC
>TRBV7-3|few|.|TRBJ1-1
CASSSKDIAPVNTEAFF
TGTGCCAGCAGCTCTAAGGACATCGCACCGGTGAACACTGAAGCTTTCTTT
>TRBV20-1|few|TRBD2|TRBJ2-1
CSAGGGTNNEQFF
TGCAGTGCCGGGGGGGGGACAAACAATGAGCAGTTCTTC
>TRBV20-1|.|.|TRBJ2-7
CSARGGRGRDEQYF
TGCAGTGCTAGAGGAGGCAGGGGGAGGGACGAGCAGTACTTC
>TRBV12-3/TRBV12-4|many|.|TRBJ2-4
CASRPPGTAKNIQYF
TGTGCCAGCAGACCGCCCGGCACGGCCAAAAACATTCAGTACTTC
>TRBV28|.|.|TRBJ2-7
CASSTKGRQQYF
TGTGCCAGCAGTACCAAGGGGAGGCAGCAGTACTTC
>TRBV4-3|.|.|TRBJ2-5
CASSQVSGGTQYF
TGCGCCAGCAGCCAAGTGTCCGGGGGGACCCAGTACTTC
>TRBV9|few|.|TRBJ2-1
CASSAGDSDNEQFF
TGTGCCAGCAGCGCCGGGGACTCCGACAATGAGCAGTTCTTC
>TRBV6-5|few|.|TRBJ2-6
CASRDTSGANVLTF
TGTGCCAGCAGGGATACTTCTGGGGCCAACGTCCTGACTTTC
>TRBV10-3|.|.|TRBJ2-6
CAISVSVGIGSGASVLTF
TGTGCCATCAGTGTTTCGGTAGGGATCGGCTCTGGGGCCAGCGTCCTGACTTTC
>TRBV29-1|.|.|TRBJ1-2
CSVSKHVYGYTF
TGCAGCGTTTCTAAACATGTCTATGGCTACACCTTC
>TRBV27|few|TRBD2|TRBJ2-5
CASSSGLAANEQYF
TGTGCCAGCAGTTCGGGACTAGCTGCCAATGAGCAGTACTTC
>TRBV29-1|.|TRBD2|TRBJ2-1
CSVEVTGLKQFF
TGCAGCGTTGAGGTCACGGGACTAAAGCAGTTCTTC
>TRBV7-3|few|.|TRBJ1-6
CASSLTIAGNSPLHF
TGTGCCAGCAGCTTAACGATAGCGGGGAATTCACCCCTCCACTTT
>TRBV7-2|few|TRBD1|TRBJ2-1
CASRRVTGIVGNEQFF
TGTGCCAGCAGGAGAGTGACAGGGATCGTCGGCAATGAGCAGTTCTTC
>TRBV20-1|.|.|TRBJ2-1
CSARNSGRSYNEQFF
TGCAGTGCTAGAAACTCGGGTCGCTCCTACAATGAGCAGTTCTTC
>TRBV7-9|.|.|TRBJ2-1
CASSVRVQDEQFF
TGTGCCAGCAGCGTCCGAGTCCAGGATGAGCAGTTCTTC
>TRBV10-3|.|.|TRBJ2-7
CAISPGSPYEQYF
TGTGCCATCTCGCCCGGGTCCCCCTACGAGCAGTACTTC
>TRBV29-1|few|.|TRBJ2-1
CSSRDTSYNEQFF
TGCAGTAGCCGGGACACCTCCTACAATGAGCAGTTCTTC
>TRBV7-8|few|.|TRBJ2-7
CASSPALSEQYF
TGTGCCAGCAGCCCGGCACTTAGCGAGCAGTACTTC
>TRBV30|.|.|TRBJ1-1
CAWSRQTNTEAFF
TGTGCCTGGAGTAGACAGACGAACACTGAAGCTTTCTTT
>TRBV20-1|.|.|TRBJ2-7
CSARGTVRNEQYF
TGCAGTGCTAGGGGGACTGTGCGGAATGAGCAGTACTTC
>TRBV20-1|.|.|TRBJ2-7
CSAREILSGLRNEQYF
TGCAGTGCTAGAGAAATTTTATCAGGATTGAGGAACGAGCAGTACTTC
>TRBV10-2|.|.|TRBJ2-3
CASSEGGSTDTQYF
TGTGCCAGCAGTGAAGGGGGAAGCACAGATACGCAGTATTTT
>TRBV7-2|.|.|TRBJ2-1
CASSLLGSGDEQFF
TGTGCCAGCAGCTTACTCGGATCCGGGGATGAGCAGTTCTTC
>TRBV9|.|.|TRBJ1-3
CASSVRDDSGNTIYF
TGTGCCAGCAGCGTCCGAGACGACTCTGGAAACACCATATATTTT
>TRBV6-6|.|.|TRBJ2-1
CASSYSGRLDNEQFF
TGTGCCAGCAGTTACTCGGGTAGGCTTGACAATGAACAGTTCTTC
>TRBV28|.|.|TRBJ1-2
CASSRPGTRYGYTF
TGTGCCAGCAGCCGCCCGGGCACCCGCTATGGCTACACCTTC
>TRBV12-3/TRBV12-4|.|TRBD1|TRBJ1-1
CASRTGQGPNTEAFF
TGTGCCAGCAGAACAGGACAGGGCCCGAACACTGAAGCTTTCTTT
>TRBV12-3/TRBV12-4|.|.|TRBJ1-2
CASSSASVRGYTF
TGTGCCAGCAGCTCCGCTTCAGTGCGTGGCTACACCTTC
>TRBV6-6|.|.|TRBJ2-1
CASSPLSADEQFF
TGTGCCAGCAGTCCCCTTTCGGCGGATGAGCAGTTCTTC
>TRBV7-3|many|.|TRBJ1-1
CASSFAGGTTEAFF
TGTGCCAGCAGCTTTGCGGGGGGAACGACTGAAGCTTTCTTT
>TRBV20-1|few|TRBD2|TRBJ2-7
CSAEPGLGIYEQYF
TGCAGTGCTGAGCCGGGACTAGGGATCTACGAGCAGTACTTC
>TRBV29-1|.|.|TRBJ2-3
CSVEIPGQGRFFGPGSDTQYF
.
>TRBV20-1|.|.|TRBJ1-4
CSAWQFNEKLFF
TGCAGTGCTTGGCAGTTTAATGAAAAACTGTTTTTT
>TRBV6-2/TRBV6-3|few|TRBD2|TRBJ2-3
CASRYESGRALDTQYF
TGTGCCAGCAGATATGAAAGCGGGAGGGCCTTAGATACGCAGTATTTT